A selection of T cell receptor beta chains follows, all from one sample in a study of brain T cells in children with intractable seizures. Only in-frame clones appear in the TCRdb table, and some are missing; sequencing was by immunoSEQ multiplex PCR. The profile covers about 110,000 clones, with around 94% appearing a single time and 3.8% taken by the ten largest. The sequenced sample was peripheral blood, obtained at surgery. These receptors came from a boy younger than two with hemimegalencephaly and intractable seizures. Both conserved end residues are trimmed from each CDR3.

v_gene: TRBV7-3
j_gene: TRBJ2-1
CDR3aa: ASSLGGTYNEQF

v_gene: TRBV6-5
j_gene: TRBJ2-7
CDR3aa: ASSRPTPYEQY

v_gene: TRBV28
j_gene: TRBJ2-7
CDR3aa: ASSLDPTGSYEQY

v_gene: TRBV5-4
j_gene: TRBJ2-1
CDR3aa: ASNQGGLSSYNEQF

v_gene: TRBV28
j_gene: TRBJ2-1
CDR3aa: ASGGLAGGHNEQF

v_gene: TRBV28
j_gene: TRBJ2-5
CDR3aa: ASSLGRGPQETQY

v_gene: TRBV5-5
j_gene: TRBJ2-2
CDR3aa: ASSFPPGELF

v_gene: TRBV27
j_gene: TRBJ1-6
CDR3aa: ASSGLGGYNSPLH

v_gene: TRBV9
j_gene: TRBJ1-1
CDR3aa: ASSVVGSLNTEAF

v_gene: TRBV7-2
j_gene: TRBJ2-7
CDR3aa: ASSPGGRGYYEQY

v_gene: TRBV10-3
j_gene: TRBJ1-2
CDR3aa: AISVTDSSGAYGYT

v_gene: TRBV20-1
j_gene: TRBJ2-5
CDR3aa: SASLAGTSGRETQY

v_gene: TRBV11-3
j_gene: TRBJ2-1
CDR3aa: ASSLTGYNEQF

v_gene: TRBV2
j_gene: TRBJ1-4
CDR3aa: ASSVNRGDEKLF

v_gene: TRBV5-1
j_gene: TRBJ1-3
CDR3aa: ASSLAGLRGNTIY

v_gene: TRBV7-2
j_gene: TRBJ1-5
CDR3aa: ASSFGNQPQH

v_gene: TRBV7-5
j_gene: TRBJ1-6
CDR3aa: VRSLHYNSPLH

v_gene: TRBV6-2/TRBV6-3
j_gene: TRBJ2-7
CDR3aa: ASSPPAGSGRFYEQY

v_gene: TRBV6-6
j_gene: TRBJ1-6
CDR3aa: ASSPAGSPLH

v_gene: TRBV7-2
j_gene: TRBJ2-1
CDR3aa: ASSPRPAGVNEQF

v_gene: TRBV10-2
j_gene: TRBJ2-5
CDR3aa: ASSNIGGKETQY

v_gene: TRBV7-3
j_gene: TRBJ2-5
CDR3aa: ASSLGLAGEQETQY

v_gene: TRBV11-3
j_gene: TRBJ2-1
CDR3aa: ASSSRGYNEQF

v_gene: TRBV11-1
j_gene: TRBJ2-7
CDR3aa: ASSLGGPPYEQY

v_gene: TRBV7-3
j_gene: TRBJ2-3
CDR3aa: ASSLVASSTDTQY

v_gene: TRBV9
j_gene: TRBJ1-4
CDR3aa: ASSVDPAGPNEKLF

v_gene: TRBV6-1
j_gene: TRBJ2-5
CDR3aa: ASSEDWGPAY

v_gene: TRBV5-1
j_gene: TRBJ2-7
CDR3aa: ASSSAGVNEQY

v_gene: TRBV5-5
j_gene: TRBJ1-4
CDR3aa: ASSLARTPSEGLF

v_gene: TRBV24-1
j_gene: TRBJ2-1
CDR3aa: ATISPYNEQF

v_gene: TRBV28
j_gene: TRBJ1-2
CDR3aa: ASTRAGARGGYT

v_gene: TRBV6-2/TRBV6-3
j_gene: TRBJ1-5
CDR3aa: ASSYRPNRGEQPQH

v_gene: TRBV27
j_gene: TRBJ2-4
CDR3aa: ASKTGTGRNIQY

v_gene: TRBV7-9
j_gene: TRBJ2-1
CDR3aa: ASNRLAGGVYNEQF

v_gene: TRBV9
j_gene: TRBJ2-1
CDR3aa: ASADGTLGSYNEQF

v_gene: TRBV29-1
j_gene: TRBJ2-1
CDR3aa: SVGTGKGPLGYEQF

v_gene: TRBV15
j_gene: TRBJ1-1
CDR3aa: ATSRDPVGGGITEAF

v_gene: TRBV5-1
j_gene: TRBJ2-1
CDR3aa: ASSLETGHNEQF

v_gene: TRBV4-2
j_gene: TRBJ2-1
CDR3aa: ASTIGLAGGGYNEQF

v_gene: TRBV5-4
j_gene: TRBJ2-5
CDR3aa: ASSLARGLRQETQY

v_gene: TRBV7-6
j_gene: TRBJ2-7
CDR3aa: ASSAHPGLAGRRSYEQY

v_gene: TRBV6-2/TRBV6-3
j_gene: TRBJ2-1
CDR3aa: ASSYSTSMVLAGPYNEQF

v_gene: TRBV11-2
j_gene: TRBJ2-5
CDR3aa: ASSPSLPGETQY

v_gene: TRBV5-1
j_gene: TRBJ2-7
CDR3aa: ASTRTGRYEQY

v_gene: TRBV29-1
j_gene: TRBJ2-5
CDR3aa: SVEYAGGRETQY

v_gene: TRBV9
j_gene: TRBJ1-1
CDR3aa: ASSVVRPNTEAF

v_gene: TRBV7-9
j_gene: TRBJ2-5
CDR3aa: ASSLGRERETQY

v_gene: TRBV2
j_gene: TRBJ2-2
CDR3aa: ASRSPGLASTGELF

v_gene: TRBV11-2
j_gene: TRBJ2-7
CDR3aa: ASSLGTIAGSYEQY

v_gene: TRBV9
j_gene: TRBJ2-7
CDR3aa: ASSVGPLSYEQY

v_gene: TRBV5-4
j_gene: TRBJ1-1
CDR3aa: ASSLAREQGALEAF

v_gene: TRBV7-3
j_gene: TRBJ2-1
CDR3aa: ASSPSPGYNEQF

v_gene: TRBV14
j_gene: TRBJ2-1
CDR3aa: ATRQRGHNEQF

v_gene: TRBV28
j_gene: TRBJ2-1
CDR3aa: ASSSPREQF

v_gene: TRBV4-3
j_gene: TRBJ2-4
CDR3aa: ASSQEVTGVGDIQY

v_gene: TRBV6-5
j_gene: TRBJ2-3
CDR3aa: ASSLVQGPTDTQY

v_gene: TRBV28
j_gene: TRBJ1-3
CDR3aa: ASSSDPVSGNTIY